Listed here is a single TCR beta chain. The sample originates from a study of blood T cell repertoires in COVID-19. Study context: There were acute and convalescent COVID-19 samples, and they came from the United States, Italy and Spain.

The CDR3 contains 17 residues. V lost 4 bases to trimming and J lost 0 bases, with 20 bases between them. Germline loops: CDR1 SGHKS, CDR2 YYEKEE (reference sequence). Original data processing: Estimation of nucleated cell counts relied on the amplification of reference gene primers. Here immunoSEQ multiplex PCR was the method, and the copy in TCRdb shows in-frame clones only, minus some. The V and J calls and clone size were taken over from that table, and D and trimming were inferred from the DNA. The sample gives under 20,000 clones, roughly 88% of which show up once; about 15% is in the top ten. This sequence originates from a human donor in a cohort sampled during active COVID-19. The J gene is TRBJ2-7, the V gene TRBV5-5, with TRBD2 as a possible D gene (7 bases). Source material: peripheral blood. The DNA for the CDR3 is TGTGCCAGCAGCCCCCGAGGGGGGGGCCCCCTCTCCTACGAGCAGTACTTC. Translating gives CASSPRGGGPLSYEQYF.